This TCR beta chain was sequenced during a study of OX40 agonist ivuxolimab in advanced cancers. For the wider study: Ivuxolimab, which targeted the costimulatory receptor OX40 (CD134), was an agonistic, fully human IgG2 monoclonal antibody. Intravenous ivuxolimab was administered to patients every 2 weeks at six dose levels: 0.01, 0.1, 0.3, 1.5, 3 and 10 mg/kg. Of the approximately 50 patients in dose escalation, some 20 had hepatocellular carcinoma, roughly 15 had melanoma, 9 had renal cell carcinoma and 9 had head and neck cancer. In the dose-escalation cohort, 82.7% of patients were male, and the mean age was approximately 60 years, with a range of about 20 to 90. Patients were allowed to have had prior anti-PD-1, anti-PD-L1 or anti-CTLA-4 therapy, and 40% to 45% of the dose-escalation patients had been treated with checkpoint inhibitors. Partial responses occurred in three dose-escalation patients: two with cutaneous melanoma and one with hepatocellular carcinoma. The point of sequencing TCRbeta in the periphery was to test whether ivuxolimab changed TCR sequence diversity and drove clonal T-cell expansion. The paper reports the monotherapy dose-escalation portion (N of about 50 patients) of the phase I ivuxolimab trial. General conclusions and limits of the study: Antigen specificity was not determined for the clonally expanded peripheral T cells. Low levels of normalized T-cell clonal expansion were also seen in some patients who did not respond. After ivuxolimab, CD8+ T cells had more expanded clones than CD4+ T cells on average. At doses from 0.1 to 3.0 mg/kg, clonal expansion was seen in both CD4+ and CD8+ blood T cells between baseline and week 6. In the 0.1-3.0 mg/kg groups, partial responders were among the patients with the lowest normalized peripheral clonal expansion, particularly in CD8+ T cells.

To sequence the TCRbeta CDR3 region, genomic DNA was isolated from the sorted cells. The immunoSEQ Assay was used to sequence the TCRbeta CDR3 regions. TCRdb re-hosts the immuneACCESS table, in-frame sequences only. Its copies lack some clones; in the studies checked, an unresolved V gene accounts for under half of them, and the cause for the rest is not known. This sample holds approximately 74,000 clones; around nine tenths were observed only once. In total, the top ten clones hold over 0.25% of the sample. The trial excluded patients who had a history of autoimmune disease or were on systemic immunosuppression. In every dose cohort, peripheral blood was drawn for TCR sequencing at baseline, cycle 4 day 1, and cycle 7 day 1. Samples came from an open-label, multicenter, first-in-human phase I dose-escalation trial of ivuxolimab. Adults with locally advanced or metastatic head and neck squamous cell, hepatocellular, melanoma or renal cell carcinoma were enrolled in the trial. Before TCR sequencing, CD4+ T cells and CD8+ T cells were sorted from peripheral blood as separate populations.

V sheds 2 bases and J sheds 8 bases, leaving 18 bases between their ends. From the germline V gene, CDR1 is MNHEY and CDR2 is SVGAGI. The CDR3 has 15 amino acids, counting the end cysteine and phenylalanine. The entry retains the CDR3 DNA only, 45 bases that are in frame from base 1. Concerning this clone: It has no known antigen specificity. Base-call qualities are not available, and no considerably larger clone is one nucleotide away.

The chain couples TRBV6-5 to TRBJ1-2, and TRBD1 may be the D gene, going by 6 matching bases. The input for sequencing was CD4+ or CD8+ T cells sorted from blood, taken in a trial of the OX40 agonist ivuxolimab. The receptor was derived from an adult with an advanced solid tumor such as melanoma, head and neck, liver or kidney cancer. The encoded CDR3 is CASSYTRGRGVGYTF. The DNA sequence is given as TGTGCCAGCAGTTACACGAGGGGCAGGGGTGTCGGCTACACCTTC.